This T cell receptor (beta chain) appears in the sequencing data of a study of blood T cells in healthy people across ages. General study points: A roughly linear fall in TCR beta diversity per million T cells was seen with increasing age.

Notes on this clonotype: Its antigen is undetermined.

The second PCR ran roughly 6 to 11 cycles with a sample-barcoded 5' primer and J-beta primers. A single record per CDR3 protein comes from TCRdb applying MiXCR to the 5' RACE reads. This repertoire shows about 510,000 distinct CDR3 sequences, about 26% found once; its top ten account for about 3.9%. V was clipped by 6 bases and J by 5 bases; unmatched bases: 15. The CDR3 is 16 amino acids. A further study also used this sample, focusing on T cells of mothers and their children. As reported in that work: Donors comprised a few healthy Caucasian mothers plus their six children.

The sample comprised blood. The chain has TRBV12-3 or TRBV12-4 and TRBJ2-5; TRBD2 matches 7 bases. This TCR came from a boy under 10 years old in good health. The CDR3 DNA follows: TGTGCCAGCAGCCGCGGGGGTGACGGACTAGGGGAGACCCAGTACTTC. It yields the protein CASSRGGDGLGETQYF.